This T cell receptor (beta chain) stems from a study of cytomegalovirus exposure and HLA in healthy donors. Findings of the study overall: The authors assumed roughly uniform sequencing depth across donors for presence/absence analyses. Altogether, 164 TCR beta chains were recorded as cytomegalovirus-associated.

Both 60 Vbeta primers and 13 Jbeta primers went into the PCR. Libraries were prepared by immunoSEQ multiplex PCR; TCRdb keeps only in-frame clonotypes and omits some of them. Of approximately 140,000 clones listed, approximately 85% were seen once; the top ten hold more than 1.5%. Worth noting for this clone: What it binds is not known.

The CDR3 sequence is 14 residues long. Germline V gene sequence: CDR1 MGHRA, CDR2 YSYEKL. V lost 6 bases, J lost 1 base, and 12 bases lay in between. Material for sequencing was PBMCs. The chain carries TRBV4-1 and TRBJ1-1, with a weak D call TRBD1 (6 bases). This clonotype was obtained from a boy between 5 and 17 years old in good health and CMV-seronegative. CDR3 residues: CASRGHLKNTEAFF. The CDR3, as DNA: TGCGCCAGCAGGGGACACCTCAAGAACACTGAAGCTTTCTTT.